Presented here are 29 T cell receptor beta chains from one specimen sequenced in a study of vaccination and CD4 T cells after COVID-19. Cultured CD4+ T cells had their DNA profiled by the Oncomine TCR Beta short-read assay. TCRdb recomputed calls from the PCR reads with MiXCR, one row per CDR3 protein. Among about 14,000 distinct CDR3 sequences, around 50% were seen once, and the ten largest hold approximately 8%. Treatment noted: roughly ten-day PBMC culture with coronavirus spike peptide pools or control peptides (ViraFEST assay). Which antigens these TCRs recognize remains unknown. Sequencing was done on a sample of CD4+ T cells from blood, cultured in vitro. The receptors come from a human donor who had recovered from COVID-19.

The rearrangement joins TRBV7-9 to TRBJ2-5; the match to TRBD1 covers 9 bases. The V gene's germline CDR1 is SEHNR and CDR2 FQNEAQ (reference sequence). J was trimmed by 5 bases and V by 5 bases; bases with no gene match: 9. This CDR3 spans 15 amino acids. CDR3 amino acids: CASSPRTGVRETQYF. CDR3 nucleotide sequence: TGTGCCAGCAGCCCGCGGACAGGGGTTCGGGAGACCCAGTACTTC.

The chain recombines TRBV12-3 or TRBV12-4 with TRBJ1-2; possible D gene TRBD1, 5 bases. Trimming pared 5 bases from V and 8 bases from J, leaving 21 bases between. The CDR3 consists of 15 residues. The CDR3 loop is CASSDSDQGWWGYTF. The CDR3 nucleotides read TGTGCCAGCAGTGATTCAGATCAGGGCTGGTGGGGCTACACCTTC.

V and J are TRBV7-8 and TRBJ1-2; D is unclear. Trimming took 4 bases from V and 7 from J, leaving 16 bases between them. The V gene's germline CDR1 is SGHVS and CDR2 FQNEAQ. The CDR3 length is 14 residues. CDR3 loop: CASSSAFISGGYTF. The DNA for the CDR3 is TGTGCCAGCAGCTCCGCATTCATTTCGGGTGGCTACACCTTC.

The chain has TRBV29-1 and TRBJ2-2, with D perhaps assigned TRBD1 or TRBD2 (5 bases each). Germline V gene sequence: CDR1 SQVTM, CDR2 ANQGSEA. The V end was cut by 8 bases, the J end by 2 bases, with 15 bases between. This CDR3 comprises 14 residues. CDR3 sequence (DNA): TGCAGCACCCAGGTGGGGGTCAACACCGGGGAGCTGTTTTTT. Its protein product is CSTQVGVNTGELFF.

This clonotype was detected a few times. The chain carries TRBV7-3 and TRBJ2-7; 9 bases are a match to TRBD2. CDR1 is SGHTA, CDR2 FQGTGA, per germline. V was pared by 5 bases and J by 3 bases, with 11 bases of the junction left unmatched. CDR3 length equals 16 residues. Here the CDR3 reads CASSPSGGRALYEQYF. CDR3 sequence (DNA): TGTGCCAGCAGCCCTTCCGGCGGGAGGGCCCTCTACGAGCAGTACTTC.

V usage is TRBV25-1 and J usage is TRBJ2-7; 7 nucleotides align to TRBD2. Germline CDR1 MGHDK, CDR2 SYGVNS. CDR3 length: 17 amino acids. With 0 bases clipped from V and 2 bases from J, the junction kept 10 bases outside the gene matches. Here the CDR3 reads CASSEYIPASGTYEQYF. CDR3 DNA: TGTGCCAGCAGTGAATATATTCCGGCTAGCGGAACCTACGAGCAGTACTTC.

J is TRBJ2-1 and V is TRBV7-2; 9 nucleotides match TRBD2. CDR3 length: 16 residues. The germline V gene encodes CDR1 SGHTA and CDR2 FQGNSA. V lost 4 bases, J lost 6 bases, and 10 bases stayed unmatched. The CDR3 is CASSSGGRAPTNEQFF. As DNA, the CDR3 is TGTGCCAGCAGCTCCGGCGGGAGGGCCCCCACCAATGAGCAGTTCTTC.

This clonotype came up once. V is TRBV7-3 and J is TRBJ2-5; D remains unclear. Trimming shortened V by 5 bases and J by 3 bases, and 19 bases separated the two germline ends. Per germline, CDR1 SGHTA and CDR2 FQGTGA. The CDR3 covers 16 residues. CDR3: CASSQHGSTNEETQYF. For the CDR3, the DNA is TGTGCCAGCAGCCAACATGGCTCAACAAACGAAGAGACCCAGTACTTC.

This clonotype was detected only a few times. The chain carries TRBV7-3 and TRBJ2-3; D perhaps matches TRBD2 (6 bases). Per germline, CDR1 SGHTA and CDR2 FQGTGA. The V and J ends lost 3 bases and 0 bases respectively, with 10 bases between them. The CDR3 totals 15 residues. CDR3 residues: CASSLWSGSTDTQYF. The CDR3 coding sequence is TGTGCCAGCAGCTTGTGGAGCGGGAGCACAGATACGCAGTATTTT.

The rearrangement links TRBV5-1 to TRBJ1-1; D unclear. The CDR3 consists of 13 residues. CDR1 and CDR2 from the germline V gene are SGHRS and YFSETQ. Trimming removed 3 bases at V and 1 base at J, with 7 bases between. The CDR3 loop is CASSWERNTEAFF. CDR3 coding DNA: TGCGCCAGCAGCTGGGAGAGGAACACTGAAGCTTTCTTT. Based on the CDR3 plus reference TRBV5-1 and TRBJ1-1, the full variable domain is KAGVTQTPRYLIKTRGQQVTLSCSPISGHRSVSWYQQTPGQGLQFLFEYFSETQRNKGNFPGRFSGRQFSNSRSEMNVSTLELGDSALYLCASSWERNTEAFFGQGTRLTVV.

The CDR3 region has the DNA TGTGCCAGTAGCCCCCAAGTTTTTCTTTATGGCTACACCTTC. The encoded protein is CASSPQVFLYGYTF. The genes are TRBV19 and TRBJ1-2; D ambiguous. This CDR3 spans 14 amino acids. Germline lookup yields CDR1 LNHDA and CDR2 SQIVND (reference sequence). Trimming stripped 6 bases from V and 5 bases from J, with 16 bases between. The entire variable domain, with the rest obtained from reference TRBV19 and TRBJ1-2, is as follows: DGGITQSPKYLFRKEGQNVTLSCEQNLNHDAMYWYRQDPGQGLRLIYYSQIVNDFQKGDIAEGYSVSREKKESFPLTVTSAQKNPTAFYLCASSPQVFLYGYTFGSGTRLTVV.

A few counts support this clonotype. V is TRBV29-1 and J is TRBJ2-3; D possibly corresponds to TRBD2 (6 bases). The V end was cut by 4 bases, the J end by 0 bases, with 11 bases between. The CDR3 has 14 amino acids. Germline CDR1 and CDR2: SQVTM and ANQGSEA. The CDR3 is CSVVAAPSTDTQYF. The CDR3 nucleotides read TGCAGCGTTGTAGCGGCCCCTAGCACAGATACGCAGTATTTT.

By frequency in the sample, this clonotype is medium-sized (0.01 to 0.1%). This chain links TRBV19 with TRBJ1-4; D gene ambiguous. CDR1 is LNHDA and CDR2 is SQIVND in the germline V gene (reference sequence). Trimming left V 5 bases short and J 6 bases short, with 4 bases between. The CDR3 has 11 amino acids. CDR3 sequence reads: CASSYDEKLFF. For the CDR3, the DNA is TGTGCCAGTAGTTACGATGAAAAACTGTTTTTT.

The sample holds a few counts of this clonotype. The chain uses TRBV7-9 and TRBJ1-1, with D hard to call. This CDR3 comprises 13 residues. Germline V CDR1 and CDR2: SEHNR, FQNEAQ (reference sequence). V lost 2 bases and J 1 base, leaving 5 bases between the germline ends. The CDR3 sequence is CASSLIQNTEAFF. CDR3 nucleotides: TGTGCCAGCAGCTTAATTCAGAACACTGAAGCTTTCTTT.

The sample holds a few counts of this clonotype. This chain links TRBV21-1 with TRBJ2-7; the table's D call of TRBD1 was not tested on the DNA. TRBV21-1 is flagged as a pseudogene. There are 18 residues in the CDR3. Here the CDR3 reads CASRNDPGPPKRSYEQYF. The CDR3 region has the DNA TGTGCCAGCAGAAACGACCCGGGACCCCCGAAACGCTCCTACGAGCAGTACTTC.

This clonotype occurred a few times. The chain uses TRBV19 and TRBJ1-2; possible D gene TRBD1, 6 bases. CDR1 and CDR2 (germline): LNHDA, SQIVND (reference sequence). The CDR3 extends over 15 amino acids. V was cut by 3 bases and J by 0 bases, with 11 bases left in between. Written as DNA, the CDR3 is TGTGCCAGTAGTATTAACGCAGGGGCTAACTATGGCTACACCTTC. Translation gives CASSINAGANYGYTF.

The chain combines TRBV2 with TRBJ1-5; D possibly corresponds to TRBD1 (5 bases). V lost 8 bases to trimming and J lost 2 bases, with 10 bases between them. This CDR3 has 13 amino acids. Germline CDR1 is SNHLY and CDR2 is FYNNEI. CDR3 residues: CASVDNRNQPQHF. The CDR3, as DNA: TGTGCCAGCGTGGACAATCGCAATCAGCCCCAGCATTTT.

This clonotype was seen a few times. The chain combines TRBV20-1 with TRBJ1-5; maybe TRBD1 (5 bases). The ends were cut back, 3 bases at V and 0 bases at J, with 6 bases in the middle. Looked up from germline, CDR1 is DFQATT and CDR2 is SNEGSKA (reference sequence). This CDR3 is built from 13 residues. The CDR3 spells CSARGDSNQPQHF. CDR3 in DNA: TGCAGTGCTAGGGGGGATAGCAATCAGCCCCAGCATTTT.

This chain uses TRBV6-2 or TRBV6-3 with TRBJ2-5; D ambiguous. The germline V gene encodes CDR1 MNHEY and CDR2 SVGEGT. The CDR3 extends over 11 amino acids. The ends were cut back, 0 bases at V and 8 bases at J, with 4 bases in the middle. CDR3 coding DNA: TGTGCCAGCAGTTACTCATATACCCAGTACTTC. It specifies CASSYSYTQYF.

The chain couples TRBV7-2 to TRBJ1-1; the D gene is possibly TRBD1 (5 bases). V was pared by 1 base and J by 3 bases, with 15 bases between. The V gene's germline CDR1 is SGHTA and CDR2 FQGNSA. This CDR3 contains 16 residues. DNA for the CDR3: TGTGCCAGCAGCTTAGGGGCAGGGACGGGGGACACTGAAGCTTTCTTT. This translates into CASSLGAGTGDTEAFF.

This chain joins TRBV7-2 and TRBJ2-5; 11 nucleotides align to TRBD2. CDR3 length: 15 amino acids. The trim removed 5 bases at V and 6 bases at J, leaving 8 bases unmatched. The germline CDR1 and CDR2 sequences are SGHTA and FQGNSA. Here the CDR3 DNA reads TGTGCCAGCAGCCTAGGGGGACTAGCGGTCCAGACCCAGTACTTC. Translating gives CASSLGGLAVQTQYF.

CDR3 in DNA: TGCAGTGCTACCCCCTGGGACAGGGGTGGACAGCCCCAGCATTTT. Its translation is CSATPWDRGGQPQHF. J is TRBJ1-5 and V is TRBV20-1; 10 bases are a match to TRBD1. From germline, CDR1 is DFQATT and CDR2 SNEGSKA (reference sequence). Trimming took 4 bases from V and 7 from J; bases not matched to a gene: 10. This CDR3 is built from 15 residues.

As DNA, the CDR3 is TGCGCCAGACGTAGAATCTATGGCTACACCTTC. It encodes CARRRIYGYTF. The chain employs TRBV23-1 and TRBJ1-2; D call uncertain. TRBV23-1 is placed among ORFs of uncertain function. Trimming removed 9 bases at V and 4 bases at J, with 9 bases between. This CDR3 has 11 residues.

The chain joins TRBV7-2 to TRBJ1-2; 9 nucleotides line up with TRBD1. The length of the CDR3 is 15 residues. Germline assignment: CDR1 SGHTA and CDR2 FQGNSA. The trim removed 1 base at V and 4 bases at J, leaving 4 bases unmatched. Here the CDR3 DNA reads TGTGCCAGCAGCTTAGGGGACAGGGCTTCCTATGGCTACACCTTC. Its protein product is CASSLGDRASYGYTF.

The chain employs TRBV27 and TRBJ1-6, with a possible D match to TRBD1 (6 bases). Germline-derived CDR1 and CDR2 are MNHEY and SMNVEV (reference sequence). The V gene lost 7 bases and the J gene lost 0 bases, with 16 bases spanning the gap. The CDR3 covers 17 residues. The CDR3 DNA sequence: TGTGCCAGCAAAAGGACAGACCTGAGCTCCTATAATTCACCCCTCCACTTT. Its protein is CASKRTDLSSYNSPLHF.

This clonotype was recorded a few times. The chain couples TRBV12-3 or TRBV12-4 to TRBJ1-2; TRBD1 matches 9 bases. The CDR3 extends over 15 amino acids. Trimming at V came to 6 bases and at J to 1 base, leaving 6 bases not matched to a gene. CDR3 amino acids: CASSFTGGSNYGYTF. CDR3 DNA sequence: TGTGCCAGCAGCTTTACAGGGGGCAGTAACTATGGCTACACCTTC.

This clonotype was detected only a few times. This rearrangement joins TRBV20-1 to TRBJ1-1, with D unresolved. This CDR3 is 14 amino acids long. The germline V gene has CDR1 DFQATT and CDR2 SNEGSKA (reference sequence). The V gene lost 2 bases and the J gene lost 3 bases, with 13 bases spanning the gap. This CDR3 is CSARRATAYTEAFF. CDR3 nucleotides: TGCAGTGCTAGAAGGGCAACCGCTTACACTGAAGCTTTCTTT.

In its sample, this clonotype was seen once. The chain carries TRBV6-1 and TRBJ2-3; 7 bases are a match to TRBD2. With 6 bases clipped from V and 0 bases from J, the junction kept 9 bases outside the gene matches. Germline assignment: CDR1 MNHNS and CDR2 SASEGT. CDR3 length: 16 residues. The CDR3 nucleotides read TGTGCCAGCAGGCTAATGACTAGCTCAAGCACAGATACGCAGTATTTT. Its protein product is CASRLMTSSSTDTQYF.

This sequence joins TRBV20-1 and TRBJ2-5; the match to TRBD1 covers 7 bases. CDR1 and CDR2 (germline): DFQATT, SNEGSKA (reference sequence). The CDR3 is 16 amino acids. The ends lost 3 bases at V and 5 bases at J; junction bases unmatched: 15. CDR3 in amino acids: CSARDIRQGGLETQYF. Here the CDR3 DNA reads TGCAGTGCTAGGGACATCCGACAGGGCGGTTTGGAGACCCAGTACTTC.